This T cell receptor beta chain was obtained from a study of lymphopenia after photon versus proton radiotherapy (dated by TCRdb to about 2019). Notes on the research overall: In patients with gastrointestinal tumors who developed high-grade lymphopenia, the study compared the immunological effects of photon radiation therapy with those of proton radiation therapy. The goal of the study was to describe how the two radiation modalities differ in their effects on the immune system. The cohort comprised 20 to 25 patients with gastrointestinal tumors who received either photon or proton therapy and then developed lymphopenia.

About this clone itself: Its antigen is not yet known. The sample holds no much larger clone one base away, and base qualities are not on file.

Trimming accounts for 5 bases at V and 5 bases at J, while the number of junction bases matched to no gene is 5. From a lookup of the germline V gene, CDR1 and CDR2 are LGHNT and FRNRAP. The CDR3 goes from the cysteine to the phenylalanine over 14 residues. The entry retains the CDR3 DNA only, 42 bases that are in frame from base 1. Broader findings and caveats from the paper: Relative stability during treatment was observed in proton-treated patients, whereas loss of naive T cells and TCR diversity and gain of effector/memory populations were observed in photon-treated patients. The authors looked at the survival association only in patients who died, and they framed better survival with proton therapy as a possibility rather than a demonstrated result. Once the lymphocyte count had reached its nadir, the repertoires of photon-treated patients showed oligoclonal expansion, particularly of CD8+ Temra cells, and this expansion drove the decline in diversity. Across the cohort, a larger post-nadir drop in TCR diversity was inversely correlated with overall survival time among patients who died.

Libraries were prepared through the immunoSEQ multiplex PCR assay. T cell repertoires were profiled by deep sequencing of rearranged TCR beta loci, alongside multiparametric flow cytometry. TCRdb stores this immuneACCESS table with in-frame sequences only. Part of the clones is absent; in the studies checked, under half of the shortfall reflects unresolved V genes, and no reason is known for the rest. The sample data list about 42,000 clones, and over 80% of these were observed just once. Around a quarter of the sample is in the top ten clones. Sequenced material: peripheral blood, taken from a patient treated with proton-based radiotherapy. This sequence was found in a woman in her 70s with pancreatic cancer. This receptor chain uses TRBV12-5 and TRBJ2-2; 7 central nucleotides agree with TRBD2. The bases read TGTGCTAGTGGTCCACTAGCGAGTACCGGGGAGCTGTTTTTT. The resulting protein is CASGPLASTGELFF. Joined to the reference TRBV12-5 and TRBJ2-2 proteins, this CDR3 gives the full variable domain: DARVTQTPRHKVTEMGQEVTMRCQPILGHNTVFWYRQTMMQGLELLAYFRNRAPLDDSGMPKDRFSAEMPDATLATLKIQPSEPRDSAVYFCASGPLASTGELFFGEGSRLTVL.